Following are 4 T cell receptor beta chains from one sample sequenced in a study of blood T cell repertoires in COVID-19. Profiled with immunoSEQ multiplex PCR; TCRdb holds only in-frame clones, not every one. The table records 100,000 or so clones, about 80% of them present only once. The sequenced sample consisted of peripheral blood. The receptor set was obtained from a man aged 55 to 70 with acute or convalescent COVID-19.

As concerns this clone: A much larger clone lies a single base off, so this may be a read error. The V gene is TRBV2, the J gene TRBJ1-2; 10 bases are a match to TRBD1. In germline, CDR1 is SNHLY, CDR2 FYNNEI. V gave up 6 bases and J gave up 4 bases; unmatched junction bases: 5. The CDR3 extends over 14 amino acids. The CDR3, as DNA: TGTGCCAGCAGCCCGGGACAGGGGACCTATGGCTACACCTTC. Its translation is CASSPGQGTYGYTF. The variable domain in full, completed from reference TRBV2 and TRBJ1-2, reads EPEVTQTPSHQVTQMGQEVILRCVPISNHLYFYWYRQILGQKVEFLVSFYNNEISEKSEIFDDQFSVERPDGSNFTLKIRSTKLEDSAMYFCASSPGQGTYGYTFGSGTRLTVV.

The chain carries TRBV27 and TRBJ2-5; the match to TRBD2 covers 7 bases. This CDR3 is 15 amino acids long. Germline loops: CDR1 MNHEY, CDR2 SMNVEV (reference sequence). V dropped 8 bases and J dropped 1; count of bases not matched to a gene: 10. Here the CDR3 DNA reads TGTGCCAGCCGGAACCTTACTAGCGCCCAAGAGACCCAGTACTTC. Translation: CASRNLTSAQETQYF.

This clone was detected only once. The rearrangement links TRBV5-1 to TRBJ1-6; 9 bases match TRBD1. The V and J ends lost 3 bases and 5 bases, in that order; junction bases with no gene match: 3. The CDR3 is 15 amino acids. Germline assignment: CDR1 SGHRS and CDR2 YFSETQ. Here the CDR3 reads CASSWRDRDNSPLHF. CDR3 nucleotide sequence: TGCGCCAGCAGCTGGAGGGACAGGGATAATTCACCCCTCCACTTT.

The genes are TRBV9 and TRBJ1-6, with D hard to call. Per germline, CDR1 SGDLS and CDR2 YYNGEE. Deletions cut 0 bases from V and 7 bases from J, with 5 bases between. The length of the CDR3 is 13 residues. The CDR3 nucleotides read TGTGCCAGCAGCGTAGAAGAGAATTCACCCCTCCACTTT. This encodes CASSVEENSPLHF.